What follows are 30 T cell receptor beta chains derived from one specimen sequenced in a study of T-cell memory formation after mild COVID-19. TCRdb re-called the 5' RACE reads with MiXCR, one entry per CDR3 protein. Of 550,000 to 650,000 distinct CDR3 sequences in the sample, 17% are singletons; the top ten hold roughly 8%. Sequencing was carried out using PBMCs or a T cell subset sorted from them (not recorded which). The receptors here all came from an adult woman who had mild COVID-19 (a few samples of this study predate the infection). Cell type and time point are not known.

This clonotype was detected only a few times. The chain combines TRBV11-1 with TRBJ2-3; TRBD1 matches at 7 bases. The CDR3 sequence is 15 residues long. Trimming at V came to 5 bases and at J to 0 bases, leaving 5 bases not matched to a gene. From germline, CDR1 is SGHAT and CDR2 FQDESV (reference sequence). CDR3 coding DNA: TGTGCCAGCAGCCCGGGACAGAGAAGCACAGATACGCAGTATTTT. This gives the protein CASSPGQRSTDTQYF.

This clonotype occurred many times. V is TRBV29-1 and J is TRBJ2-2; 12 bases are a match to TRBD1. This CDR3 has 13 amino acids. Germline CDR1 reads SQVTM; CDR2 reads ANQGSEA. The V gene end was trimmed by 7 bases and the J gene end by 7 bases; junction bases not matched to a gene: 4. The CDR3 reads CSAGQGAIGELFF. The CDR3 DNA follows: TGCAGCGCGGGACAGGGGGCAATCGGGGAGCTGTTTTTT.

This clonotype was observed a few times. The chain employs TRBV4-2 and TRBJ1-1; TRBD1 might be the D (6 bases). V lost 5 bases and J 5 bases, leaving 12 bases between the germline ends. This CDR3 is built from 13 residues. Germline assignment: CDR1 LGHNA and CDR2 YNFKEQ. The CDR3 nucleotides are TGTGCCAGCAGCTCCGGGGGGCCAACTGAAGCTTTCTTT. Amino acid sequence: CASSSGGPTEAFF.

This clonotype has only a few counts. The chain couples TRBV7-9 to TRBJ1-2; D is perhaps TRBD1 (5 bases). The V end lost 0 bases, the J end lost 7 bases, and 18 bases lay between the germline ends. Germline values: CDR1 SEHNR, CDR2 FQNEAQ (reference sequence). There are 16 residues in the CDR3. The CDR3 DNA sequence: TGTGCCAGCAGCTTAGCCCTTGACAGAATCGCGGGTGGCTACACCTTC. Translated: CASSLALDRIAGGYTF.

This clonotype has more than one count but fewer than ten. The rearrangement joins TRBV20-1 to TRBJ2-5; tentative D call: TRBD2 (7 bases). Germline lookup yields CDR1 DFQATT and CDR2 SNEGSKA (reference sequence). This CDR3 spans 14 amino acids. Deletions cut 5 bases from V and 5 bases from J, with 18 bases between. The CDR3 here is CSAWGGTQRETQYF. In nucleotides, the CDR3 is TGCAGTGCTTGGGGGGGGACACAGCGGGAGACCCAGTACTTC.

This chain connects TRBV7-9 to TRBJ2-1; tentatively, D is TRBD2 (6 bases). Per the germline V gene, CDR1 is SEHNR and CDR2 is FQNEAQ (reference sequence). Trimming left V 5 bases short and J 3 bases short, with 14 bases between. The CDR3 spans 15 residues. For the CDR3, the DNA is TGTGCCAGCAGCCTGCCGCGGGATTTCTACAATGAGCAGTTCTTC. Translation gives CASSLPRDFYNEQFF.

This clonotype was detected ten times or more. In DNA, the CDR3 is TGTGCCAGCAGTGGAAGACAGGGAGAGACCCAGTACTTC. It translates to CASSGRQGETQYF. The gene calls are TRBV12-3 or TRBV12-4 and TRBJ2-5, with 7 bases lining up with TRBD1. This CDR3 is built from 13 residues. After removal of 5 bases from V and 4 bases from J, the junction contained 4 bases not matched to a gene.

The DNA of the CDR3 is TGTGCCACCAGTGATTTGACAGGGCGCGGCTACACCTTC. This encodes CATSDLTGRGYTF. The chain combines TRBV24-1 with TRBJ1-2; weak D call: TRBD1 (6 bases). Germline lookup yields CDR1 KGHDR and CDR2 SFDVKD. Trimming left V 0 bases short and J 8 bases short, with 9 bases between. CDR3 length: 13 residues.

This clonotype has more than one count but fewer than ten. The CDR3 DNA is TGTGCCAGCAGTTCCCGATCGACAGGGAACTATGGCTACACCTTC. Translating it yields CASSSRSTGNYGYTF. The chain recombines TRBV27 with TRBJ1-2; 7 bases are shared with TRBD1. This CDR3 contains 15 residues. Germline loops: CDR1 MNHEY, CDR2 SMNVEV (reference sequence). V shed 4 bases and J 2 bases; nucleotides not matched to a gene: 7.

The V call is TRBV24-1, the J call TRBJ2-5; D ambiguous. Trimming shortened V by 3 bases and J by 4 bases, and 8 bases separated the two germline ends. The CDR3 runs 13 residues. The germline V gene has CDR1 KGHDR and CDR2 SFDVKD. CDR3 sequence (DNA): TGTGCCACCAGTGATCCCACCTTAGAGACCCAGTACTTC. It translates to CATSDPTLETQYF.

Only a few counts were recorded for this clonotype. The chain recombines TRBV27 with TRBJ1-3; maybe TRBD1 (5 bases). CDR3 length: 17 amino acids. V shed 6 bases and J shed 4 bases, with 22 bases lying between them. In germline, CDR1 is MNHEY, CDR2 SMNVEV (reference sequence). Written as DNA, the CDR3 is TGTGCCAGCAGCCGGACCGGACAATCTTTCGCGGGAAACACCATATATTTT. It codes for CASSRTGQSFAGNTIYF.

This clonotype was detected a few times. The chain has TRBV19 and TRBJ2-1, with 7 positions matching TRBD2. The V and J ends lost 10 bases and 2 bases, in that order; junction bases with no gene match: 8. Germline values: CDR1 LNHDA, CDR2 SQIVND (reference sequence). The CDR3 length is 14 residues. CDR3 loop: CATSGTTPYNEQFF. As DNA, the CDR3 is TGTGCCACCTCCGGGACTACGCCCTACAATGAGCAGTTCTTC.

The V call is TRBV5-6, the J call TRBJ2-7; D is uncertain. This CDR3 contains 16 residues. Trimming shortened V by 4 bases and J by 2 bases, and 19 bases separated the two germline ends. Germline V CDR1 and CDR2: SGHDT, YYEEEE. DNA of the CDR3: TGTGCCAGCAGCCTTTGGGGTGAAGAGACACCCTACGAGCAGTACTTC. As protein: CASSLWGEETPYEQYF.

This clonotype came up a few times. The chain combines TRBV5-1 with TRBJ1-2; no definite D call. V was trimmed by 4 bases and J by 8 bases, leaving 15 bases between them. CDR1 is SGHRS and CDR2 is YFSETQ in the germline V gene. CDR3 size: 13 residues. The CDR3 region is CASSPLTSGGYTF. The CDR3 DNA reads as TGCGCCAGCAGCCCGTTGACTAGTGGAGGCTACACCTTC.

This clonotype was detected a few times. The chain joins TRBV7-2 to TRBJ2-5, with 8 bases aligning to TRBD2. V dropped 0 bases and J dropped 5; count of bases not matched to a gene: 11. The V gene's germline CDR1 is SGHTA and CDR2 FQGNSA. The CDR3 length is 17 residues. The CDR3 is CASSLAPASGGLETQYF. CDR3 sequence (DNA): TGTGCCAGCAGCTTAGCGCCTGCCAGCGGGGGATTGGAGACCCAGTACTTC.

This clonotype was recorded a few times. The chain joins TRBV29-1 to TRBJ2-7; D gene ambiguous. CDR3 size: 12 residues. The germline V gene encodes CDR1 SQVTM and CDR2 ANQGSEA. Trimming cost V 5 bases and J 2 bases, with 10 bases left between them. CDR3 in DNA: TGCAGCGTTCAACAGAAACCCTACGAGCAGTACTTC. It is translated as CSVQQKPYEQYF.

This clonotype was seen only a few times. The CDR3 bases are TGTGCCAGCAGCCTTTTGGGGCAGGGGGCAGGGAATGAGCAGTTCTTC. This gives the protein CASSLLGQGAGNEQFF. The chain links TRBV27 to TRBJ2-1, with 8 positions matching TRBD1. The germline V gene has CDR1 MNHEY and CDR2 SMNVEV (reference sequence). The junction had 14 bases not matched to a gene; V was cut back by 6 bases and J by 7 bases. This CDR3 is built from 16 residues.

This clonotype was observed a few times. This chain joins TRBV6-5 and TRBJ2-5; D possibly matches TRBD1 or TRBD2 (6 bases each). The V end lost 7 bases, the J end lost 0 bases, and 18 bases lay between the germline ends. The germline V gene has CDR1 MNHEY and CDR2 SVGAGI. The length of the CDR3 is 16 residues. CDR3 amino acids: CASIERGDSYQETQYF. The DNA for the CDR3 is TGTGCCAGCATTGAAAGGGGGGATTCGTACCAAGAGACCCAGTACTTC.

This clonotype was found a few times. CDR3 DNA sequence: TGTGCCAGCAGCCACTTAGACGGACAGCCTAACTATGGCTACACCTTC. It yields the protein CASSHLDGQPNYGYTF. The chain recombines TRBV4-2 with TRBJ1-2; D perhaps matches TRBD1 (6 bases). Between the trimmed V and J ends, which lost 3 bases and 0 bases, there was a span of 14 bases. CDR1 and CDR2 from the germline V gene are LGHNA and YNFKEQ. CDR3 length: 16 residues.

This clonotype has only a few counts. This chain connects TRBV3-1 to TRBJ2-1; 10 nucleotides match TRBD2. The V segment lost 4 bases and the J segment 9 bases; nucleotides outside the gene matches: 12. This CDR3 spans 16 amino acids. Germline CDR1 LGHDT, CDR2 YNNKEL (reference sequence). The DNA of the CDR3 is TGTGCCAGCAGCCGAAGACTGGTAGCGGGGGGAGGTGAGCAGTTCTTC. This gives the protein CASSRRLVAGGGEQFF.

In this sample, this clonotype turned up a few times. This chain joins TRBV3-1 and TRBJ2-4; tentative D call: TRBD1 (6 bases). The CDR3 runs to 13 residues. V lost 4 bases, J lost 3 bases, and 7 bases lay in between. The germline CDR1 and CDR2 sequences are LGHDT and YNNKEL (reference sequence). CDR3 coding DNA: TGTGCCAGCAGCCGGACAGACAAAAACATTCAGTACTTC. This gives the protein CASSRTDKNIQYF.

This clonotype was seen only a few times. V and J are TRBV12-3 or TRBV12-4 and TRBJ2-5; D not certain. The CDR3 is made up of 18 amino acids. The ends were cut back, 4 bases at V and 3 bases at J, with 24 bases in the middle. CDR3 DNA: TGTGCCAGCAGTTCGTCCCTTAGCCTCCGGCCAGCAAAAGAGACCCAGTACTTC. This codes for CASSSSLSLRPAKETQYF.

V usage is TRBV12-3 or TRBV12-4 and J usage is TRBJ1-1; D unclear. This CDR3 comprises 15 residues. Trimming stripped 3 bases from V and 2 bases from J, with 13 bases between. The CDR3 region is CASSFGSTINTEAFF. The CDR3 DNA follows: TGTGCCAGCAGTTTTGGGAGCACAATAAACACTGAAGCTTTCTTT.

The chain is built from TRBV12-3 or TRBV12-4 and TRBJ1-1; 8 bases match TRBD1. CDR3 length: 13 residues. V shed 4 bases, J shed 8 bases, and the junction held 6 bases outside the gene matches. The CDR3 loop reads CASSWTGTQEAFF. In nucleotides, the CDR3 is TGTGCCAGCAGTTGGACAGGGACTCAGGAAGCTTTCTTT.

CDR3 in amino acids: CASSLFGQGQGGTEAFF. The CDR3 nucleotides read TGTGCCAGCAGCTTGTTCGGGCAGGGTCAGGGGGGCACTGAAGCTTTCTTT. This rearrangement joins TRBV5-6 to TRBJ1-1, with 7 positions matching TRBD1. Trimming cost V 1 base and J 4 bases; bases outside gene matches: 13. There are 17 residues in the CDR3. Germline CDR1 reads SGHDT; CDR2 reads YYEEEE. The full variable domain, its missing parts supplied by reference TRBV5-6 and TRBJ1-1, is DAGVTQSPTHLIKTRGQQVTLRCSPKSGHDTVSWYQQALGQGPQFIFQYYEEEERQRGNFPDRFSGHQFPNYSSELNVNALLLGDSALYLCASSLFGQGQGGTEAFFGQGTRLTVV.

The CDR3 coding sequence is TGTGCCATCAGTGAGTCGTTAGCGGGAGCGGCCAAAAACATTCAGTACTTC. Residues: CAISESLAGAAKNIQYF. The chain combines TRBV10-3 with TRBJ2-4; 9 bases match TRBD2. V lost 0 bases and J lost 1; bases outside the gene matches: 4. Germline loops: CDR1 ENHRY, CDR2 SYGVKD. The CDR3 covers 17 residues.

The chain uses TRBV24-1 and TRBJ2-3; D not resolved. Germline V gives CDR1 KGHDR, CDR2 SFDVKD. The CDR3 is 14 amino acids. V was cut by 1 base and J by 3 bases, with 7 bases left in between. The CDR3 region has the DNA TGTGCCACCAGTGATTTAGAGTCGACAGATACGCAGTATTTT. This encodes CATSDLESTDTQYF.

The V call is TRBV9, the J call TRBJ2-1, with D perhaps matching TRBD1 (5 bases). The ends were cut back, 3 bases at V and 3 bases at J, with 19 bases in the middle. The CDR3 covers 17 residues. CDR1 SGDLS and CDR2 YYNGEE come from the germline V gene. The chain's CDR3 is CASSAPPGPRGYNEQFF. CDR3 nucleotides: TGTGCCAGCAGCGCCCCCCCGGGCCCAAGGGGCTACAATGAGCAGTTCTTC.

The rearrangement uses TRBV18 and TRBJ2-7; 11 nucleotides align to TRBD1. This CDR3 contains 14 residues. Germline CDR1 KGHSH, CDR2 LQKENI. V lost 6 bases to trimming and J lost 5 bases; unmatched junction nucleotides: 6. The DNA of the CDR3 is TGTGCCAGCTCGTGGACAGGGGGCGTAAACGAGCAGTACTTC. Translated: CASSWTGGVNEQYF. Complete variable domain (other parts from reference TRBV18 and TRBJ2-7): NAGVMQNPRHLVRRRGQEARLRCSPMKGHSHVYWYRQLPEEGLKFMVYLQKENIIDESGMPKERFSAEFPKEGPSILRIQQVVRGDSAAYFCASSWTGGVNEQYFGPGTRLTVT.

The chain joins TRBV5-1 to TRBJ2-7; D may match TRBD1 or TRBD2 (6 bases each). This CDR3 has 15 amino acids. V was trimmed by 3 bases and J by 0 bases, leaving 13 bases between them. Germline V gene lookup returns CDR1 SGHRS and CDR2 YFSETQ. The chain's CDR3 is CASSSTQGLSYEQYF. Here the CDR3 DNA reads TGCGCCAGCAGCTCTACACAGGGACTCTCCTACGAGCAGTACTTC. Full variable domain (remainder filled in from reference TRBV5-1 and TRBJ2-7): KAGVTQTPRYLIKTRGQQVTLSCSPISGHRSVSWYQQTPGQGLQFLFEYFSETQRNKGNFPGRFSGRQFSNSRSEMNVSTLELGDSALYLCASSSTQGLSYEQYFGPGTRLTVT.